One and the same sample provided the 20 T cell receptor beta chains below, sequenced in a study of cytomegalovirus exposure and HLA in healthy donors. With 60 Vbeta and 13 Jbeta primers, the PCR was carried out. TCRdb's table, derived via immunoSEQ multiplex PCR, lists solely in-frame clones and lacks some. The data hold approximately 70,000 clones, with roughly 80% observed a single time. Sequencing was done on a sample of PBMCs. The receptors stem from a woman aged 25 to 39 in good health and CMV-seronegative.

The chain joins TRBV11-2 to TRBJ1-4, with 8 bases matching TRBD1. V dropped 6 bases and J dropped 8; count of bases not matched to a gene: 5. This CDR3 comprises 13 residues. Per germline, CDR1 SGHAT and CDR2 FQNNGV. As DNA, the CDR3 is TGTGCCAGCAGTACAGGGGGGGAGGAAAAACTGTTTTTT. This sequence encodes CASSTGGEEKLFF.

The rearrangement links TRBV2 to TRBJ1-1, with a possible D match to TRBD1 (6 bases). The CDR3 consists of 12 residues. With 5 bases removed from V and 4 bases from J, the gap between germline ends came to 8 bases. Germline V gene sequence: CDR1 SNHLY, CDR2 FYNNEI. The CDR3 bases are TGTGCCAGCAGTTCGGACAGCACTGAAGCTTTCTTT. As protein: CASSSDSTEAFF.

The chain has TRBV4-1 and TRBJ1-1; D is possibly TRBD1 (6 bases). Germline assignment: CDR1 MGHRA and CDR2 YSYEKL. V was cut by 4 bases and J by 7 bases, with 22 bases left in between. CDR3 length: 16 amino acids. CDR3 in DNA: TGCGCCAGCAGCCCCACAGGGAATGAACCCAACTTTGAAGCTTTCTTT. Its translation: CASSPTGNEPNFEAFF.

V is TRBV15 and J is TRBJ2-1; 9 bases match TRBD2. CDR1 LNHNV and CDR2 YYDKDF come from the germline V gene (reference sequence). Losses at the gene ends were 3 bases for V and 8 bases for J; bases not matched to a gene: 20. This CDR3 has 19 residues. The CDR3: CATSRAFGAYAGGPHEQFF. CDR3 sequence (DNA): TGTGCCACCAGCAGGGCTTTTGGGGCTTACGCGGGGGGGCCTCATGAGCAGTTCTTC.

This chain links TRBV6-6 with TRBJ1-1; 9 bases agree with TRBD1. In germline, CDR1 is MNHNY, CDR2 SVGAGI (reference sequence). The V and J ends lost 5 bases and 1 base, in that order; junction bases with no gene match: 5. This CDR3 comprises 15 residues. The DNA of the CDR3 is TGTGCCAGCAGTCCCTGGACAGGGGAGAACACTGAAGCTTTCTTT. Translated, it gives CASSPWTGENTEAFF.

This clone turned up a few times. The chain carries TRBV11-3 and TRBJ1-5, with 7 bases aligning to TRBD1. Unmatched junction bases numbered 3, after V lost 5 bases and J lost 2 bases. Germline CDR1 is SGHNT and CDR2 is YENEEA. This CDR3 comprises 14 residues. The CDR3 DNA follows: TGTGCCAGCAGCCCGGGACAGCGCAATCAGCCCCAGCATTTT. Translated, it gives CASSPGQRNQPQHF.

To note about this clone: In the same sample, other DNA sequences code for this CDR3. V gene TRBV27 combines with J gene TRBJ1-5; D is uncertain. The V gene's germline CDR1 is MNHEY and CDR2 SMNVEV (reference sequence). The CDR3 consists of 14 residues. The V end was cut by 3 bases, the J end by 0 bases, with 6 bases between. The CDR3, as DNA: TGTGCCAGCAGTTTTCGCGGTAGCAATCAGCCCCAGCATTTT. This translates into CASSFRGSNQPQHF.

V is TRBV4-1 and J is TRBJ2-7; the match to TRBD1 covers 12 bases. The length of the CDR3 is 16 residues. Trimming at V came to 2 bases and at J to 5 bases, leaving 7 bases not matched to a gene. Germline CDR1 reads MGHRA; CDR2 reads YSYEKL. CDR3 bases: TGCGCCAGCAGCCAAACCCCGGGACAGGGGGCTCACGAGCAGTACTTC. Translating gives CASSQTPGQGAHEQYF.

J is TRBJ2-1 and V is TRBV18, with 8 bases fitting TRBD2. CDR1 is KGHSH and CDR2 is LQKENI in the germline V gene. This CDR3 region has 17 residues. The J segment lost 0 bases and the V segment lost 3 bases, leaving 7 bases of the junction unmatched. As DNA, the CDR3 is TGTGCCAGCTCACCGACGGCGGGGGGTCGCTCCTACAATGAGCAGTTCTTC. Its translation: CASSPTAGGRSYNEQFF.

The V call is TRBV27, the J call TRBJ2-7, with 8 nucleotides matching TRBD2. Unmatched junction bases numbered 21, after V lost 5 bases and J lost 0 bases. Germline assignment: CDR1 MNHEY and CDR2 SMNVEV (reference sequence). This CDR3 has 20 amino acids. CDR3 nucleotides: TGTGCCAGCAGTACCCTGGGTGGGCGGGGGGTAAGACACTTCTCCTACGAGCAGTACTTC. It translates to CASSTLGGRGVRHFSYEQYF.

DNA of the CDR3: TGTGCCAGCAGTGGACAGGGGTTTCATAATGAAAAACTGTTTTTT. Protein: CASSGQGFHNEKLFF. The chain has TRBV2 and TRBJ1-4, with TRBD1 matching 8 bases. In germline, CDR1 is SNHLY, CDR2 FYNNEI. Trimming removed 4 bases from V and 4 bases from J; junction bases left unmatched: 5. The CDR3 has 15 amino acids.

This rearrangement joins TRBV18 to TRBJ2-2; unclear D gene. Germline-derived CDR1 and CDR2 are KGHSH and LQKENI. Trimming took 8 bases from V and 3 from J, leaving 4 bases between them. The CDR3 has 11 amino acids. CDR3 nucleotides: TGTGCCAGCCCTTACACCGGGGAGCTGTTTTTT. This sequence encodes CASPYTGELFF.

V usage is TRBV11-2 and J usage is TRBJ2-7, with D possibly being TRBD2 (5 bases). Germline V gene sequence: CDR1 SGHAT, CDR2 FQNNGV. This CDR3 comprises 15 residues. Trimming stripped 4 bases from V and 2 bases from J, with 15 bases between. CDR3 amino acids: CASSSGVQNTYEQYF. The CDR3, as DNA: TGTGCCAGCAGCTCCGGGGTCCAGAATACCTACGAGCAGTACTTC.

The chain joins TRBV29-1 to TRBJ2-7; D is possibly TRBD1 (6 bases). CDR3 length: 11 amino acids. V shed 6 bases and J shed 5 bases, with 11 bases lying between them. Germline loops: CDR1 SQVTM, CDR2 ANQGSEA. The CDR3, as DNA: TGCAGCGTCCTGAGGGGGAACGAGCAGTACTTC. It specifies CSVLRGNEQYF.

The chain couples TRBV6-5 to TRBJ2-1; 10 nucleotides align to TRBD1. The CDR3 sequence is 15 residues long. After removal of 6 bases from V and 3 bases from J, the junction contained 5 bases not matched to a gene. CDR1 and CDR2 (germline): MNHEY, SVGAGI. The CDR3 region is CASRSDRGLYNEQFF. The CDR3 DNA reads TGTGCCAGCAGATCCGACAGGGGGCTCTACAATGAGCAGTTCTTC.

This clone was seen only a few times. The rearrangement links TRBV15 to TRBJ1-1, with D tentatively TRBD1 (5 bases). Germline CDR1 LNHNV, CDR2 YYDKDF (reference sequence). V dropped 0 bases and J dropped 1 base, with 9 bases sitting between them. The CDR3 sequence is 15 residues long. CDR3 protein: CATSRDPRENTEAFF. CDR3 coding DNA: TGTGCCACCAGCAGAGATCCCAGGGAGAACACTGAAGCTTTCTTT.

The rearrangement uses TRBV11-3 and TRBJ2-5, with 9 bases identical to TRBD1. The last part of the DNA fits TRBJ2-7 better; the J call may be wrong. The CDR3 consists of 13 residues. CDR1 SGHNT and CDR2 YENEEA come from the germline V gene. Here the CDR3 reads CASSLTGGDEQYF. The CDR3 nucleotides read TGTGCCAGCAGCTTAACAGGGGGCGACGAGCAGTACTTC.

For this clone: The germline gene is not matched at one end of the junction; a read error may be the cause. The rearrangement links TRBV7-9 to TRBJ1-5, with D hard to call. CDR1 SEHNR and CDR2 FQNEAQ come from the germline V gene (reference sequence). There are 12 residues in the CDR3. The CDR3 region has the DNA TGTTCCAGCCAAACGGGAAATCAGCCCCAGCATTTT. This gives the protein CSSQTGNQPQHF.

The V call is TRBV28, the J call TRBJ2-1; D not resolved. Germline V CDR1 and CDR2: MDHEN, SYDVKM. This CDR3 spans 10 amino acids. V shed 4 bases and J shed 13 bases, with 8 bases lying between them. Here the CDR3 reads CASSSTFQFF. The DNA of the CDR3 is TGTGCCAGCAGTTCCACATTCCAGTTCTTC.

In regard to this clone: This specimen includes other DNA sequences encoding the same CDR3. The chain employs TRBV30 and TRBJ1-1, with TRBD1 as a possible D gene (5 bases). This CDR3 contains 13 residues. Per the germline V gene, CDR1 is GTSNPN and CDR2 is SVGIG (reference sequence). V lost 5 bases and J lost 1, with 11 bases in between. The CDR3 protein is CAWDRQSNTEAFF. CDR3 sequence (DNA): TGTGCCTGGGATCGACAGTCGAACACTGAAGCTTTCTTT.